This is a list of T cell receptor beta chains from one sample in a study of beta chain features in type 1 diabetes. Libraries were prepared by immunoSEQ multiplex PCR; TCRdb keeps only in-frame clonotypes and omits some of them. The table includes 860,000 or so clones, roughly a sixth detected once. Sequencing used naive CD4+ T cells from blood. These receptors were collected from a woman under 30 in good health. Both conserved end residues are part of each CDR3. The D gene is left open where the match is weak. Rows give clone size only sometimes, using once, few, many, or a class for an expanded clone.

TRBV7-2	.	few	TRBJ2-1	TGTGCCAGCAGCTCCAGGACTGCCTACAATGAGCAGTTCTTC	CASSSRTAYNEQFF
TRBV7-2	.	.	TRBJ1-1	TGTGCCAGCAGCTATTCGAGGGGTGAAGCTTTCTTT	CASSYSRGEAFF
TRBV4-2	TRBD1	.	TRBJ2-5	TGTGCCAGCAGCCAATGGGAGACAGGGGATTTAGAGACCCAGTACTTC	CASSQWETGDLETQYF
TRBV5-1	.	.	TRBJ1-1	TGCGCCAGCAGCTTGGCGGGGTACACTGAAGCTTTCTTT	CASSLAGYTEAFF
TRBV11-2	.	.	TRBJ2-3	TGTGCCAGCAGCCAGGGTGGCCAGGTGGGAATTACGCAGTATTTT	CASSQGGQVGITQYF
TRBV7-2	.	.	TRBJ2-2	TGTGCCAGCAGCTCTCCGAACACCGGGGAGCTGTTTTTT	CASSSPNTGELFF
TRBV4-3	.	few	TRBJ1-2	TGCGCCAGCAGCCAAGATTACTCAGGGAGAAGAAACTATGGCTACACCTTC	CASSQDYSGRRNYGYTF
TRBV10-3	TRBD2	.	TRBJ2-5	TGTGCCATCAGTGAGAGCCTTGGGGGGCTAGCGGGATACCAGAACCAAGAGACCCAGTACTTC	CAISESLGGLAGYQNQETQYF
TRBV5-1	TRBD1	few	TRBJ1-1	TGCGCCAGCAGCAGACAGGGTAGTGACACTGAAGCTTTCTTT	CASSRQGSDTEAFF
TRBV10-1	.	.	TRBJ1-1	TGCGCCAGCAGTACCGGGACAAGAAGTGAAGCTTTCTTT	CASSTGTRSEAFF
TRBV9	.	.	TRBJ2-4	TGTGCCAGCAGCGTAGGAGGGACCCACATCGGGCACATTCAGTACTTC	CASSVGGTHIGHIQYF
TRBV7-9	TRBD1	few	TRBJ2-1	TGTGCCAGCAGCTGGTCCGGACAGGTTAATAGAGGGTTCTTC	CASSWSGQVNRGFF
TRBV5-1	TRBD1	.	TRBJ2-7	TGCGCCAGCAGCTTGGGGTGGGACAGCTACGACTCCTCGTACGAGCAGTACTTC	CASSLGWDSYDSSYEQYF
TRBV5-1	TRBD2	few	TRBJ2-5	TGCGCCAGCAGCTTGAGTATCGCGGGAGCGGAAGAGACCCAGTACTTC	CASSLSIAGAEETQYF
TRBV7-9	.	few	TRBJ2-5	TGTGCCAGCAGCCACAGATGGGAGACCCAGTACTTC	CASSHRWETQYF
TRBV5-1	.	few	TRBJ2-2	TGCGCCAGCAGACCTACCGGGACTGCGAACACCGGGGAGCTGTTTTTT	CASRPTGTANTGELFF
TRBV4-1	TRBD2	once	TRBJ2-1	TGCGCCAGCAGCCAAGACTCCGTACTAGCGGCGACCTACAATGAGCAGTTCTTC	CASSQDSVLAATYNEQFF
TRBV7-8	TRBD2	.	TRBJ2-2	TGTGCCAGCAGCTTATTCCTAGCGGGAGCGGCCGGGGAGCTGTTTTTT	CASSLFLAGAAGELFF
TRBV5-6	.	few	TRBJ1-4	TGTGCCAGCAGCTTGGTTACCGGTGCCCTAGGGGAGAATGAAAAACTGTTTTTT	CASSLVTGALGENEKLFF
TRBV10-3	TRBD2	few	TRBJ2-2	TGTGCCATCAGTGAGTTTGTAGCGGGAACCGGGGAGCTGTTTTTT	CAISEFVAGTGELFF
TRBV2	.	.	TRBJ2-7	TGTGCCAGCAGAATGAGGGGAGTTGGGTCCGGCGAGCAGTACTTC	CASRMRGVGSGEQYF
TRBV7-2	.	few	TRBJ2-7	TGTGCCAGCAGCTTACCCGACAGAAACTACGAGCAGTACTTC	CASSLPDRNYEQYF
TRBV7-9	.	.	TRBJ1-5	TGTGCCAGCAGCTTAAGGGGGAATCAGCCCCAGCATTTT	CASSLRGNQPQHF
TRBV9	TRBD1	few	TRBJ2-7	TGTGCCAGCAGCGTCGCCAGGGACAGCTACGAGCAGTACTTC	CASSVARDSYEQYF